The rows below give T cell receptor beta chains drawn from one sample of a study of shared clonotypes between healthy human individuals. Measured with immunoSEQ multiplex PCR; TCRdb has only the in-frame clones, and not every one. This sample has 1.5 million to 2.5 million clones, with 85% to 95% found just once. The specimen was naive CD8+ T cells sorted from blood. The source of these receptors is a man aged 18 to 30 in good health. The CDR3 runs from the conserved cysteine through the conserved F or W. A D gene is named only where the DNA matches it firmly. Size is omitted from some rows. Given values are once, few, many or a class for expanded clones.

J gene,D gene,clone size,V gene,CDR3 protein,CDR3 DNA
TRBJ1-1,-,-,TRBV7-6,CASSLEVRGRDTEAFF,TGTGCCAGCAGCTTAGAAGTCAGGGGCCGGGACACTGAAGCTTTCTTT
TRBJ1-2,TRBD1,few,TRBV6-1,CASSASGTGSITNYGYTF,TGTGCCAGCAGTGCCTCCGGGACAGGGTCTATTACTAACTATGGCTACACCTTC
TRBJ1-5,-,once,TRBV5-6,CASSLAGTEPHQPQHF,TGTGCCAGCAGCTTGGCCGGGACGGAACCACATCAGCCCCAGCATTTT
TRBJ1-6,TRBD1,-,TRBV6-1,CASSEDRSYSPLHF,TGTGCCAGCAGTGAGGACAGGAGCTACTCACCCCTCCACTTT
TRBJ2-3,-,-,TRBV30,CAWSVLGRAATDTQYF,TGTGCCTGGAGTGTATTGGGGCGGGCTGCCACAGATACGCAGTATTTT
TRBJ2-3,-,-,TRBV27,CASSSRGVDTQYF,TGTGCCAGCAGTTCCCGGGGCGTAGATACGCAGTATTTT
TRBJ2-5,TRBD2,-,TRBV25-1,CASSEIEAGGPETQYF,TGTGCCAGCAGTGAAATAGAGGCGGGAGGGCCAGAGACCCAGTACTTC
TRBJ2-7,TRBD1,-,TRBV4-1,CASSPPTGARSYEQYF,TGCGCCAGCAGCCCACCCACAGGGGCCCGCTCCTACGAGCAGTACTTC
TRBJ2-7,-,-,TRBV14,CASSQQQPLAGDEQYF,TGTGCCAGCAGCCAACAGCAACCACTGGCCGGCGACGAGCAGTACTTC
TRBJ2-7,-,-,TRBV27,CASSFSDSLREQYF,TGTGCCAGCAGTTTCTCGGACTCGCTGCGGGAGCAGTACTTC
TRBJ2-2,TRBD1,-,TRBV28,CASRRGQGTTWAGELFF,TGTGCCAGCAGACGGGGACAGGGAACCACTTGGGCCGGGGAGCTGTTTTTT
TRBJ2-1,-,-,TRBV5-1,CASSLGQFLYNEQFF,TGCGCCAGCAGCTTGGGCCAGTTTTTGTACAATGAGCAGTTCTTC
TRBJ2-7,TRBD1,-,TRBV7-8,CASIPVGEGANSYEQYF,TGTGCCAGCATTCCCGTTGGTGAGGGGGCGAATTCCTACGAGCAGTACTTC
TRBJ2-7,TRBD2,-,TRBV4-1,CASSQAAGPLYEQYF,TGCGCCAGCAGCCAAGCAGCGGGGCCACTCTACGAGCAGTACTTC
TRBJ1-4,TRBD1,-,TRBV7-8,CASSLVPGGSEKLFF,TGTGCCAGCAGCTTAGTTCCAGGGGGCAGTGAAAAACTGTTTTTT
TRBJ1-1,-,-,TRBV27,CASSPTPRVNTEAFF,TGTGCCAGCAGTCCAACCCCCAGGGTTAACACTGAAGCTTTCTTT
TRBJ2-5,-,-,TRBV30,CAWRAWAQETQYF,TGTGCCTGGAGGGCCTGGGCCCAAGAGACCCAGTACTTC